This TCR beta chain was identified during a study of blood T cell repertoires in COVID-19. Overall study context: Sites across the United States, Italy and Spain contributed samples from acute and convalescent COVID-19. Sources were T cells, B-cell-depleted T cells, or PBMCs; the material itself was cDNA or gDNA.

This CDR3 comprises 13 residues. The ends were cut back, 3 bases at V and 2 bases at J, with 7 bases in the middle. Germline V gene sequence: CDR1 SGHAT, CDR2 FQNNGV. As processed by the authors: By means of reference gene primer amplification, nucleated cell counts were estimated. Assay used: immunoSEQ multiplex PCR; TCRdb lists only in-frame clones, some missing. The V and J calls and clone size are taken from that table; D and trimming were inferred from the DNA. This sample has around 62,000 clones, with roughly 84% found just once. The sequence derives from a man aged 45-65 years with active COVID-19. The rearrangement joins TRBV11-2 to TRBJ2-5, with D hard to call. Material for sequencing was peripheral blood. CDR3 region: CASSFKRQETQYF. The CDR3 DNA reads TGTGCCAGCAGCTTTAAGAGGCAAGAGACCCAGTACTTC.